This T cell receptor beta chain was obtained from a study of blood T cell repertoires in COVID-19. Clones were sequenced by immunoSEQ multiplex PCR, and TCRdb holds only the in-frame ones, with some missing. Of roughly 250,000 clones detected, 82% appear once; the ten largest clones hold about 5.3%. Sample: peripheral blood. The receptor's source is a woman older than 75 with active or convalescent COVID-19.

This chain's CDR3 is CASRLYSVGSGNQPQHF. CDR3 DNA sequence: TGTGCCAGCAGGCTCTACTCCGTGGGTAGCGGCAATCAGCCCCAGCATTTT. The chain joins TRBV28 to TRBJ1-5; D is ambiguous. The CDR3 length is 17 residues. Between the trimmed V and J ends, which lost 6 bases and 2 bases, there was a span of 20 bases. The germline V gene encodes CDR1 MDHEN and CDR2 SYDVKM.